The clone carrying this T cell receptor (beta chain) was picked up one time. Its target is not known. The data derive from a study of long-term antiretroviral therapy in people with HIV. Study-wide points: CDR3 length ranges were narrower in HIV repertoires than in controls. Sampling of blood ran from about 2004 to 2018, and older ART regimens were possibly in use. Neither ART adherence, viral resistance nor therapy changes were documented.

The germline V gene has CDR1 SGHRS and CDR2 YFSETQ. Unmatched junction bases numbered 13, after V lost 4 bases and J lost 4 bases. The CDR3 consists of 16 residues. Survey-level resolution applied to immunoSEQ assay v3.0. Roughly 35,000-50,000 T-cell genomes per sample were the sequencing target. Only in-frame clones appear in the TCRdb table, and some are missing; sequencing was by immunoSEQ multiplex PCR. The sample shows tens of thousands of clones, 65% to 80% of them seen only once. V and J are TRBV5-1 and TRBJ2-5; 7 bases match TRBD2. The sample here was unsorted PBMCs, taken 0.5 years after starting antiretroviral therapy. The sequence was collected from a woman between 40 and 50 years old with HIV. CDR3 bases: TGCGCCAGCAGCATCGAATCTAGCGGATACGGAGAGACCCAGTACTTC. Translated, it gives CASSIESSGYGETQYF.